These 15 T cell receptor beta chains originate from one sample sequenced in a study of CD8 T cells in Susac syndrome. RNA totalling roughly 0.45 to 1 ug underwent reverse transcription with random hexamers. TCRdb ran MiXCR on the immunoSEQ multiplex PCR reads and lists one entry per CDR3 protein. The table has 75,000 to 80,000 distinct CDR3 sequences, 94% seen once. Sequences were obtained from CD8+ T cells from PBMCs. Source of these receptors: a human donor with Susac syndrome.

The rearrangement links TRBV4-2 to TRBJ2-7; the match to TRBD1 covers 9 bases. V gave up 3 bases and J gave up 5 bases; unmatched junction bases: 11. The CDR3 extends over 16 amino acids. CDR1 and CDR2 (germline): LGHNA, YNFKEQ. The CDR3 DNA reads TGTGCCAGCAGCCAGGAGCTGGGACAGGGCGGGGACGAGCAGTACTTC. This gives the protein CASSQELGQGGDEQYF.

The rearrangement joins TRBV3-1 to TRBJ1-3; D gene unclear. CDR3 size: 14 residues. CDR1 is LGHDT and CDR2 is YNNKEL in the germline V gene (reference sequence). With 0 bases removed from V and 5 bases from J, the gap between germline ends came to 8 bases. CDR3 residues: CASSQDSGRNTIYF. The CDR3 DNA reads TGTGCCAGCAGCCAAGATTCAGGAAGAAACACCATATATTTT.

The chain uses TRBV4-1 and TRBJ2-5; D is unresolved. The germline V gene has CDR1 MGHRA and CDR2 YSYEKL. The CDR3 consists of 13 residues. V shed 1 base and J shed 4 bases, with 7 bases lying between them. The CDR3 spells CASSQVQLETQYF. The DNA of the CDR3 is TGCGCCAGCAGCCAAGTCCAGCTAGAGACCCAGTACTTC.

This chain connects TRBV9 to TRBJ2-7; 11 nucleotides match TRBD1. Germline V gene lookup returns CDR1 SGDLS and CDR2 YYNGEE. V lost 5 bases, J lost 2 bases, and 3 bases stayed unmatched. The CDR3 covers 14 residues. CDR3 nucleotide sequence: TGTGCCAGCAGTGTGGGACAGGGGGCCTACGAGCAGTACTTC. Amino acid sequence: CASSVGQGAYEQYF.

The CDR3 DNA sequence: TGTGCCAGCAGGCGACAGGGGGCGAAGGAGACCCAGTACTTC. Translated: CASRRQGAKETQYF. The genes are TRBV6-5 and TRBJ2-5; 10 nucleotides align to TRBD1. Trimming cost V 6 bases and J 5 bases; bases outside gene matches: 6. The CDR3 length is 14 residues. Germline V gene sequence: CDR1 MNHEY, CDR2 SVGAGI.

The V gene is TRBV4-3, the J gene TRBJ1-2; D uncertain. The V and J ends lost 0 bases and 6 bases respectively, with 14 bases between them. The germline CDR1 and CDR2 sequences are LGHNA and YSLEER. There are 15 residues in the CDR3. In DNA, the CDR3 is TGCGCCAGCAGCCAAGATTCGGCTAAGTACGATGGCTACACCTTC. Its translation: CASSQDSAKYDGYTF.

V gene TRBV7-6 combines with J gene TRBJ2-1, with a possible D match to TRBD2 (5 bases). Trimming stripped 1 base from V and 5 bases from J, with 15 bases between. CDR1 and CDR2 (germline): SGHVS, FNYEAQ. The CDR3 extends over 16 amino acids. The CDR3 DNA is TGTGCCAGCAGCTTAGTACGAGCGGCTATTAACAATGAGCAGTTCTTC. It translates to CASSLVRAAINNEQFF. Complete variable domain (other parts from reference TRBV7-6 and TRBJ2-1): GAGVSQSPRYKVTKRGQDVALRCDPISGHVSLYWYRQALGQGPEFLTYFNYEAQQDKSGLPNDRFSAERPEGSISTLTIQRTEQRDSAMYRCASSLVRAAINNEQFFGPGTRLTVL.

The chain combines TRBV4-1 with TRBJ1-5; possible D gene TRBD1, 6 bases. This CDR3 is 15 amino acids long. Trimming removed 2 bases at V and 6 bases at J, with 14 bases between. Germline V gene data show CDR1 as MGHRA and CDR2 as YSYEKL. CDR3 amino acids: CASSQLSGASQPQHF. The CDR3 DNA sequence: TGCGCCAGCAGCCAACTATCAGGGGCGAGTCAGCCCCAGCATTTT.

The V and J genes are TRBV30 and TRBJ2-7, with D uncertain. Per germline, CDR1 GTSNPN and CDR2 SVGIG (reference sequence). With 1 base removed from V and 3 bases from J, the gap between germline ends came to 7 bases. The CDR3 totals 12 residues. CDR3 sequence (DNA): TGTGCCTGGAGTGGGATAGGCTACGAGCAGTACTTC. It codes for CAWSGIGYEQYF. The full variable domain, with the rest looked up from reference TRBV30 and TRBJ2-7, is SQTIHQWPATLVQPVGSPLSLECTVEGTSNPNLYWYRQAAGRGLQLLFYSVGIGQISSEVPQNLSASRPQDRQFILSSKKLLLSDSGFYLCAWSGIGYEQYFGPGTRLTVT.

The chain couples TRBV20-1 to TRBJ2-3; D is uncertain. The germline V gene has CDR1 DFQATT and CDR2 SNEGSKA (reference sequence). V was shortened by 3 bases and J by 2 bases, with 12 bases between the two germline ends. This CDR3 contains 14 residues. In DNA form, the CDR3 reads TGCAGTGCTAGGACCGGGCTCCACACAGATACGCAGTATTTT. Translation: CSARTGLHTDTQYF.

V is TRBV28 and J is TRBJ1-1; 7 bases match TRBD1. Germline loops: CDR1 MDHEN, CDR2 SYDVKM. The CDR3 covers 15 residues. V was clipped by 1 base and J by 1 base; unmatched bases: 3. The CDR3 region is CASSLLQGRNTEAFF. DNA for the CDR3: TGTGCCAGCAGTTTATTACAGGGGCGGAACACTGAAGCTTTCTTT.

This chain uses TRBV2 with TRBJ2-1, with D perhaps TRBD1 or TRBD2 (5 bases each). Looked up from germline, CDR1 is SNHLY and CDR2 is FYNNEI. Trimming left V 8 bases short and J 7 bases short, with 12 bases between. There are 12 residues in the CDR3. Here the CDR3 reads CASGGVTNEQFF. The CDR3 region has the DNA TGTGCCAGCGGGGGAGTTACAAATGAGCAGTTCTTC.

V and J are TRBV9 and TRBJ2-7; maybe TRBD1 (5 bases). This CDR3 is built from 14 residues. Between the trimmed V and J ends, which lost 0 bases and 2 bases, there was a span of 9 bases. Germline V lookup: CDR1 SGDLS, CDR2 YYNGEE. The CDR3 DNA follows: TGTGCCAGCAGCGTAGGGGCAGGGACCTACGAGCAGTACTTC. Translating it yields CASSVGAGTYEQYF.

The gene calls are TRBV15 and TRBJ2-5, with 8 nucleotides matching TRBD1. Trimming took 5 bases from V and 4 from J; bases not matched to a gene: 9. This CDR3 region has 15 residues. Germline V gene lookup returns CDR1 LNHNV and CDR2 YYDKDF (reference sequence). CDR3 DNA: TGTGCCACCAGCGATTTTCAGGGGGCAGGAGAGACCCAGTACTTC. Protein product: CATSDFQGAGETQYF.

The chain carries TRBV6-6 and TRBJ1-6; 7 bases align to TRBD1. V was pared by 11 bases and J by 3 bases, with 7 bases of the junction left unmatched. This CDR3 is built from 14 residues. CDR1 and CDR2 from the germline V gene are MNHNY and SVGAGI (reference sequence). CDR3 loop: CAVSTGVYNSPLHF. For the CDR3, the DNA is TGTGCCGTATCTACAGGGGTCTATAATTCACCCCTCCACTTT.